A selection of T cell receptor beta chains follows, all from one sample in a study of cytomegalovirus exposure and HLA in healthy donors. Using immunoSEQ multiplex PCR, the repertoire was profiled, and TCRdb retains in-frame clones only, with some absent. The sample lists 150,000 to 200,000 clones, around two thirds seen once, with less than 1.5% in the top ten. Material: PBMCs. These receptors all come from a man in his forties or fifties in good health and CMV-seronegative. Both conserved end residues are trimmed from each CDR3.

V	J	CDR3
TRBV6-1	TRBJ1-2	ASSDTYSAYGYT
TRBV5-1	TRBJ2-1	ASSFPDSSYNEQF
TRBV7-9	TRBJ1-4	ASSFEGPKLF
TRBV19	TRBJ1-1	ASSIDRYTEAF
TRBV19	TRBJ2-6	ASKGDHGANVLT
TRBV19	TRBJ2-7	ASSIQGAAYEQY
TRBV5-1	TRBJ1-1	ASSLLAAAYTEAF
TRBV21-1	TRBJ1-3	ASSRKGGPGNTIY
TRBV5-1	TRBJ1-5	ASSLGDTSNQPQH
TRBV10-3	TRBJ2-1	AISESGGSVRNEQF
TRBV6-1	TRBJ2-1	ASSEFLGSSYNEQF
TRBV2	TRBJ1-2	ASSEAGGQALGYT
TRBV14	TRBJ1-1	ASSHRGWDTEAF
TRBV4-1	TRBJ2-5	ASSPKTPGSSGGETQY
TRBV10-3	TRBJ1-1	ALRSGTDNTEAF
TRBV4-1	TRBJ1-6	ASSQLYGGSPLH
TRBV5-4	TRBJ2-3	ASSFPRGQTTDTQY
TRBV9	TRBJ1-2	ASSAHWEGRGGYT
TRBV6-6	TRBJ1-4	ASRGGATNEKLF
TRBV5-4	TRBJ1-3	ASSLKEETTTIY
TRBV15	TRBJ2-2	ATSGTAGELF
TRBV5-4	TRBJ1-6	ASSPRQGRDSPLH
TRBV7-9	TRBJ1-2	ASSSTGGGSYGYT
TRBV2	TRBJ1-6	ASSGGGDSPLH